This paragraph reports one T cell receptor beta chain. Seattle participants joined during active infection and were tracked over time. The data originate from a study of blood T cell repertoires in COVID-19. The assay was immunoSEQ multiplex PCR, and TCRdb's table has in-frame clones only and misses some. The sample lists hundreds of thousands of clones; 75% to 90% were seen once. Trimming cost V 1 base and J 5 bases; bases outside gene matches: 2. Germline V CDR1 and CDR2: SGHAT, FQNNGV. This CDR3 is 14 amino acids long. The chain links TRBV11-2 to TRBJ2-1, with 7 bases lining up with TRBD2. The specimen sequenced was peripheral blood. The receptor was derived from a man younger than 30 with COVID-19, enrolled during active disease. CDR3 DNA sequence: TGTGCCAGCAGCTTAGCTAGCGGTCACAATGAGCAGTTCTTC. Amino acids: CASSLASGHNEQFF.